These 20 T cell receptor beta chains were sequenced from one sample in a study of cytotoxic CD8 clonotypes in ibrutinib-treated CLL. Repertoires were generated with immunoSEQ multiplex PCR, while TCRdb's copy carries only in-frame clones and drops some. Of 110,000 to 150,000 clones listed, about 79% were seen once; the top ten hold over 10%. Material: PBMCs, obtained after 12 months of ibrutinib treatment. These receptor sequences come from a human donor with chronic lymphocytic leukemia.

This chain uses TRBV30 with TRBJ2-3, with D possibly being TRBD1 or TRBD2 (5 bases each). V was shortened by 3 bases and J by 8 bases, with 12 bases between the two germline ends. The germline gives CDR1 GTSNPN, CDR2 SVGIG (reference sequence). The CDR3 covers 12 residues. CDR3 region: CAWREAGSTQYF. CDR3 bases: TGTGCCTGGAGGGAGGCAGGGAGTACGCAGTATTTT.

The chain combines TRBV19 with TRBJ1-2; D call uncertain. The CDR3 has 13 residues. Trimming shortened V by 5 bases and J by 0 bases, and 7 bases separated the two germline ends. From germline, CDR1 is LNHDA and CDR2 SQIVND (reference sequence). The CDR3 nucleotides read TGTGCCAGTAGTGGTCGGGCTAACTATGGCTACACCTTC. This gives the protein CASSGRANYGYTF.

In its sample, this clone was seen once. This chain connects TRBV2 to TRBJ2-2; 11 bases align to TRBD2. The CDR3 is 15 amino acids. Germline assignment: CDR1 SNHLY and CDR2 FYNNEI. With 2 bases clipped from V and 5 bases from J, the junction kept 1 base outside the gene matches. The CDR3 DNA sequence: TGTGCCAGCAGTGAAACTAGCGGGGGTACCGGGGAGCTGTTTTTT. Amino acid sequence: CASSETSGGTGELFF.

The rearrangement uses TRBV7-2 and TRBJ2-1; a weak D match, TRBD1 (8 bases). Germline V gene data show CDR1 as SGHTA and CDR2 as FQGNSA. CDR3 length: 15 amino acids. With 6 bases removed from V and 8 bases from J, the gap between germline ends came to 20 bases. The CDR3 region is CASSSDRDYLDEQFF. In DNA form, the CDR3 reads TGTGCCAGCAGTTCGGACAGGGACTATTTAGATGAGCAGTTCTTC.

Written as DNA, the CDR3 is TGTGCCAGCAGCTTATGGCAGAACACCGGGGAGCTGTTTTTT. The encoded protein is CASSLWQNTGELFF. V is TRBV7-8 and J is TRBJ2-2; D not resolved. Trimming cost V 2 bases and J 1 base, with 5 bases left between them. The CDR3 consists of 14 residues. Germline V gene lookup returns CDR1 SGHVS and CDR2 FQNEAQ.

The chain is built from TRBV19 and TRBJ1-5; no clear D gene. The CDR3 runs 15 residues. CDR1 is LNHDA and CDR2 is SQIVND in the germline V gene (reference sequence). The V gene lost 0 bases and the J gene lost 6 bases, with 12 bases spanning the gap. Written as DNA, the CDR3 is TGTGCCAGTAGTATAGATCTGTGGATGCGTCAGCCCCAGCATTTT. This translates into CASSIDLWMRQPQHF.

The CDR3 here is CASSFASFNEKLFF. The CDR3 coding sequence is TGTGCCAGCAGCTTCGCCTCGTTTAATGAAAAACTGTTTTTT. J is TRBJ1-4 and V is TRBV7-9; D gene uncertain. The V gene lost 3 bases and the J gene lost 4 bases, with 9 bases spanning the gap. Germline lookup yields CDR1 SEHNR and CDR2 FQNEAQ (reference sequence). The CDR3 length is 14 residues.

The rearrangement links TRBV6-1 to TRBJ1-2; a weak D match, TRBD1 (6 bases). Germline V lookup: CDR1 MNHNS, CDR2 SASEGT. This CDR3 has 14 residues. V was cut by 3 bases and J by 4 bases, with 12 bases left in between. As DNA, the CDR3 is TGTGCCAGCAGTGACGCCAAGACAGGCTATGGCTACACCTTC. It yields the protein CASSDAKTGYGYTF.

The DNA of the CDR3 is TGTGCCAGCAGTTACTTCCTGACAGGGGTGTACGAGCAGTACTTC. Translation gives CASSYFLTGVYEQYF. The rearrangement uses TRBV6-5 and TRBJ2-7; TRBD1 matches 8 bases. This CDR3 contains 15 residues. Germline values: CDR1 MNHEY, CDR2 SVGAGI. Germline trimming cut 1 base from V and 4 bases from J; bases unmatched to any gene: 6.

The chain carries TRBV7-9 and TRBJ1-5; 8 bases line up with TRBD1. The CDR3 length is 17 residues. Germline V gives CDR1 SEHNR, CDR2 FQNEAQ (reference sequence). Trimming at V came to 1 base and at J to 7 bases, leaving 12 bases not matched to a gene. The CDR3 sequence is CASSLDRDRPPDQPQHF. DNA of the CDR3: TGTGCCAGCAGCTTAGATAGGGACAGGCCCCCCGACCAGCCCCAGCATTTT. The variable domain in full, completed from reference TRBV7-9 and TRBJ1-5, reads DTGVSQNPRHKITKRGQNVTFRCDPISEHNRLYWYRQTLGQGPEFLTYFQNEAQLEKSRLLSDRFSAERPKGSFSTLEIQRTEQGDSAMYLCASSLDRDRPPDQPQHFGDGTRLSIL.

V usage is TRBV7-2 and J usage is TRBJ2-7, with 11 bases fitting TRBD2. This CDR3 region has 15 residues. Germline trimming cut 1 base from V and 2 bases from J; bases unmatched to any gene: 1. The V gene's germline CDR1 is SGHTA and CDR2 FQGNSA. As DNA, the CDR3 is TGTGCCAGCAGCTTAGGGGGACTAGCGGCCTACGAGCAGTACTTC. Translated, it gives CASSLGGLAAYEQYF.

This chain joins TRBV27 and TRBJ2-1; D possibly corresponds to TRBD2 (6 bases). The CDR3 loop spans 15 amino acids. V was cut by 6 bases and J by 2 bases, with 14 bases left in between. Looked up from germline, CDR1 is MNHEY and CDR2 is SMNVEV (reference sequence). For the CDR3, the DNA is TGTGCCAGCAGCCTAAACGGGAGTCCCTACAATGAGCAGTTCTTC. It is translated as CASSLNGSPYNEQFF.

The rearrangement uses TRBV5-6 and TRBJ1-1; D is undetermined. The CDR3 extends over 11 amino acids. Deletions cut 3 bases from V and 4 bases from J, with 4 bases between. Germline V CDR1 and CDR2: SGHDT, YYEEEE. CDR3 bases: TGTGCCAGCAGCTATCTCACTGAAGCTTTCTTT. It yields the protein CASSYLTEAFF.

The V gene is TRBV7-6, the J gene TRBJ2-1; TRBD2 aligns across 13 bases. The CDR3 totals 16 residues. Per the germline V gene, CDR1 is SGHVS and CDR2 is FNYEAQ. Trimming at V came to 1 base and at J to 4 bases, leaving 1 base not matched to a gene. In DNA, the CDR3 is TGTGCCAGCAGCTTAGGGACTAGCGGGAGTTACAATGAGCAGTTCTTC. Translation: CASSLGTSGSYNEQFF.

For this clone: Distinct nucleotide sequences in the sample also encode this CDR3. This chain links TRBV7-2 with TRBJ2-7; 8 bases align to TRBD2. CDR3 length equals 15 residues. The V and J ends lost 1 base and 0 bases, in that order; junction bases with no gene match: 2. Germline values: CDR1 SGHTA, CDR2 FQGNSA. In DNA, the CDR3 is TGTGCCAGCAGCTTAGGTCTAGCGGGCTCCTACGAGCAGTACTTC. Residues: CASSLGLAGSYEQYF.

This clone occurred a few times. This chain uses TRBV2 with TRBJ2-3; D unclear. The V end was cut by 8 bases, the J end by 0 bases, with 3 bases between. Germline CDR1 SNHLY, CDR2 FYNNEI. The CDR3 totals 11 residues. CDR3 loop: CASASTDTQYF. The DNA for the CDR3 is TGTGCCAGCGCTAGCACAGATACGCAGTATTTT.

The gene calls are TRBV27 and TRBJ2-5; TRBD2 aligns across 7 bases. Losses at the gene ends were 3 bases for V and 1 base for J; bases not matched to a gene: 14. Germline V gene sequence: CDR1 MNHEY, CDR2 SMNVEV (reference sequence). This CDR3 region has 18 residues. This chain's CDR3 is CASSFSARLAEIQETQYF. As DNA, the CDR3 is TGTGCCAGCAGTTTTAGTGCTCGCCTAGCGGAAATCCAAGAGACCCAGTACTTC.

The V and J genes are TRBV10-3 and TRBJ1-4, with D perhaps TRBD1 (6 bases). Germline V CDR1 and CDR2: ENHRY, SYGVKD. This CDR3 contains 16 residues. The germline V and J ends were trimmed by 5 bases and 4 bases, with 17 bases remaining between them. The CDR3 sequence is CAISQSTGTHNEKLFF. CDR3 nucleotide sequence: TGTGCCATCAGTCAATCAACAGGGACCCATAATGAAAAACTGTTTTTT.

The CDR3 sequence: CASSLEAGAYNEQFF. The CDR3 coding sequence is TGTGCCAGCAGCTTGGAAGCGGGTGCCTACAATGAGCAGTTCTTC. The chain combines TRBV5-4 with TRBJ2-1, with a tentative D call TRBD2 (6 bases). The V gene lost 0 bases and the J gene lost 2 bases, with 9 bases spanning the gap. Per the germline V gene, CDR1 is SGHNT and CDR2 is YYREEE (reference sequence). This CDR3 is built from 15 residues.

As concerns this clone: The same CDR3 is also encoded by other DNA sequences in this sample. V usage is TRBV7-2 and J usage is TRBJ2-7; D gene ambiguous. Deletions cut 1 base from V and 3 bases from J, with 4 bases between. The germline V gene encodes CDR1 SGHTA and CDR2 FQGNSA. The CDR3 is 12 amino acids. CDR3 in DNA: TGTGCCAGCAGCTTAGATCTCTACGAGCAGTACTTC. Protein sequence: CASSLDLYEQYF.